This T cell receptor beta chain stems from a study of T cell clonotyping in hematopoietic cell transplantation. Study-wide findings and caveats: After transplant, recipient diversity fell while pathologically expanded clonotypes grew through day 180. Cells were unsorted, so CD4 and CD8 contributions were not separated.

Here immunoSEQ multiplex PCR was the method, and the copy in TCRdb shows in-frame clones only, minus some. Here the sample spans fewer than 2,000 clones, 85% to 95% being singletons. Recipients were bled about 28 days pretransplant and at posttransplant days 30, 100, 180. Comment on this clone: Its matching antigen is unknown.

The germline CDR1 and CDR2 sequences are SNHLY and FYNNEI. With 4 bases clipped from V and 3 bases from J, the junction kept 6 bases outside the gene matches. The CDR3 is 15 amino acids. Sequenced here: peripheral blood mononuclear cells, sampled 30 days after allogeneic stem cell transplant. The sequence was collected from a female patient aged 50-59 years who had an allogeneic stem cell transplant from a related donor, so the T cells may come from the graft donor. Some clones in this sample may be carry-over from other donors' samples. This chain links TRBV2 with TRBJ1-1, with 9 bases that match TRBD1. In DNA, the CDR3 is TGTGCCAGCAGTGGGGGACAGGGTCAAGACACTGAAGCTTTCTTT. It translates to CASSGGQGQDTEAFF.